The 13 T cell receptor beta chains listed next were all sequenced from one sample in a study of spatial heterogeneity in lung cancer. The time point denotes: sample taken at primary tumor resection. In each case, whole RNA from tumor, nontumor lung or frozen PBMC was sequenced unsorted. TCRdb reprocessed the 5' RACE reads with MiXCR, giving one entry per CDR3 protein. The data show roughly 13,000 distinct CDR3 sequences, with 3% to 5% seen just once and under 45% held by the top ten. The specimen was PBMCs, collected at surgery. The receptors originated from a male donor with early-stage non-small cell lung cancer.

This clonotype came up many times. This beta chain turned up in a library designed for alpha chains; as an off-target read, its abundance says little. The J gene is TRBJ2-5, the V gene TRBV12-3 or TRBV12-4; maybe TRBD2 (6 bases). The CDR3 length is 13 residues. The V end was cut by 4 bases, the J end by 4 bases, with 10 bases between. CDR3 protein: CASSWRESETQYF. The CDR3 DNA is TGTGCCAGCAGTTGGCGGGAATCAGAGACCCAGTACTTC.

This clonotype was picked up many times. This beta chain came through as a stray read in a library set up for alpha chains, and its size says little. V is TRBV6-2 or TRBV6-3 and J is TRBJ2-1; D uncertain. Germline V lookup: CDR1 MNHEY, CDR2 SVGEGT. This CDR3 comprises 11 residues. Trimming shortened V by 0 bases and J by 8 bases, and 2 bases separated the two germline ends. Here the CDR3 DNA reads TGTGCCAGCAGTTACTCCTATGAGCAGTTCTTC. As protein: CASSYSYEQFF.

In its sample, this clonotype was seen many times. Little can be read into the size of this beta chain, an off-target read in a library designed for alpha chains. DNA of the CDR3: TGTGCCAGTAGTGTGGGACTAGCGGGAGGTCGGTACTACAATGAGCAGTTCTTC. Its translation: CASSVGLAGGRYYNEQFF. The chain is built from TRBV19 and TRBJ2-1; 15 nucleotides match TRBD2. Germline lookup yields CDR1 LNHDA and CDR2 SQIVND (reference sequence). This CDR3 has 18 amino acids. The junction had 8 bases not matched to a gene; V was cut back by 5 bases and J by 3 bases.

This clonotype has ten or more counts. The size of this beta chain means little, since it is a stray read in a library made for alpha chains. The chain uses TRBV6-1 and TRBJ2-1; no clear D gene. Germline lookup yields CDR1 MNHNS and CDR2 SASEGT. This CDR3 has 17 residues. V gave up 5 bases and J gave up 5 bases, with 22 bases separating them. The CDR3 DNA follows: TGTGCCAGCAGTCCAGAAAATTGGGTACAAGGAAACAATGAGCAGTTCTTC. It yields the protein CASSPENWVQGNNEQFF.

This clonotype has a count of ten or more. This beta chain is a stray sequence in a library constructed for alpha chains; its clone size is not meaningful. The V and J genes are TRBV23-1 and TRBJ2-7, with 8 positions matching TRBD2. TRBV23-1 is reported as an ORF; its role is uncertain. The CDR3 has 19 residues. V was pared by 1 base and J by 3 bases, with 17 bases of the junction left unmatched. CDR3 DNA: TGCGCCAGCAGTCAATGGGTCGTGGAAGGGACTAGGGTTAACTACGAGCAGTACTTC. Protein: CASSQWVVEGTRVNYEQYF.

This clonotype was counted many times. The library was designed around alpha chains, so this beta chain is a stray read whose abundance carries little weight. The V gene is TRBV28, the J gene TRBJ2-2; D possibly corresponds to TRBD1 (6 bases). CDR1 is MDHEN, CDR2 SYDVKM, per germline. The CDR3 has 16 residues. V gave up 5 bases and J gave up 1 base, with 14 bases separating them. CDR3 protein: CASSPSVGQNTGELFF. CDR3 in DNA: TGTGCCAGCAGTCCCTCGGTGGGACAGAACACCGGGGAGCTGTTTTTT.

This clonotype was counted many times. This beta chain is a stray read from a library made for alpha chains; its abundance is not meaningful. This chain uses TRBV7-2 with TRBJ1-2; D uncertain. V was pared by 0 bases and J by 3 bases, with 5 bases between. The CDR3 is 13 amino acids. Germline loops: CDR1 SGHTA, CDR2 FQGNSA. The CDR3 is CASSLALHYGYTF. Here the CDR3 DNA reads TGTGCCAGCAGCTTAGCGCTACACTATGGCTACACCTTC.

This clonotype appeared many times. Since the library was made to target alpha chains, this beta chain is a stray read and its abundance is not meaningful. The J gene is TRBJ2-3, the V gene TRBV4-1; D is unclear. CDR3 size: 15 residues. The V gene's germline CDR1 is MGHRA and CDR2 YSYEKL. Trimming took 1 base from V and 4 from J, leaving 12 bases between them. The CDR3 protein is CASSQGDTPADTQYF. CDR3 DNA sequence: TGCGCCAGCAGCCAAGGTGACACACCTGCAGATACGCAGTATTTT.

This clonotype was counted ten times or more. For a library built for alpha chains, this beta chain is a stray read; little rests on its size. The chain employs TRBV5-1 and TRBJ2-3; 10 bases are shared with TRBD1. This CDR3 comprises 16 residues. Germline V CDR1 and CDR2: SGHRS, YFSETQ. Trimming removed 1 base from V and 5 bases from J; junction bases left unmatched: 7. CDR3 coding DNA: TGCGCCAGCAGCTTGCCGGGACAGGGGTTGGGAGATACGCAGTATTTT. This translates into CASSLPGQGLGDTQYF.

In this sample, this clonotype turned up many times. Since it is a stray read in a library aimed at alpha chains, this beta chain has a size that is not meaningful. The chain is built from TRBV5-1 and TRBJ2-3; D is uncertain. The germline V gene has CDR1 SGHRS and CDR2 YFSETQ. V was trimmed by 4 bases and J by 0 bases, leaving 9 bases between them. The CDR3 contains 14 residues. Written as DNA, the CDR3 is TGCGCCAGCAGCCCCGACGAGAGCACAGATACGCAGTATTTT. It is translated as CASSPDESTDTQYF.

With respect to this clonotype: In a library made to pick up alpha chains, this beta chain is a stray read with a size that means little. The rearrangement uses TRBV4-3 and TRBJ2-3; tentatively, D is TRBD2 (6 bases). The CDR3 consists of 15 residues. V lost 5 bases, J lost 5 bases, and 17 bases lay in between. CDR1 is LGHNA and CDR2 is YSLEER in the germline V gene. The CDR3 DNA reads TGCGCCAGCAGCTGGTCCGGGCAGGGAGGAGATACGCAGTATTTT. Its protein product is CASSWSGQGGDTQYF.

On this clonotype itself: This beta chain represents an off-target read in a library built for alpha chains; its size is of limited meaning. J is TRBJ2-5 and V is TRBV5-6, with D possibly being TRBD1 (6 bases). V gave up 4 bases and J gave up 5 bases, with 18 bases separating them. The V gene's germline CDR1 is SGHDT and CDR2 YYEEEE. There are 15 residues in the CDR3. The chain's CDR3 is CASSTTLGHLETQYF. In nucleotides, the CDR3 is TGTGCCAGCAGCACTACCCTGGGACACTTGGAGACCCAGTACTTC.

Comments on this clonotype: This beta chain appears as a stray read in a library generated for alpha chains; its size is not informative. The V and J genes are TRBV5-5 and TRBJ2-6; TRBD1 is a possible D gene (6 bases). The CDR3 is 17 residues long. The V gene's germline CDR1 is SGHKS and CDR2 YYEKEE (reference sequence). The V gene lost 5 bases and the J gene lost 0 bases, with 15 bases spanning the gap. CDR3 sequence (DNA): TGTGCCAGCAGTTCCGGGACACTGAGCTCTGGGGCCAACGTCCTGACTTTC. It encodes CASSSGTLSSGANVLTF. The full variable domain, rest sourced from reference TRBV5-5 and TRBJ2-6, is DAGVTQSPTHLIKTRGQQVTLRCSPISGHKSVSWYQQVLGQGPQFIFQYYEKEERGRGNFPDRFSARQFPNYSSELNVNALLLGDSALYLCASSSGTLSSGANVLTFGAGSRLTVL.